Sequencing of this T cell receptor beta chain was carried out in a study of OX40 agonist ivuxolimab in advanced cancers. For the wider study: Ivuxolimab, which targeted the costimulatory receptor OX40 (CD134), was an agonistic, fully human IgG2 monoclonal antibody. Intravenous ivuxolimab was administered to patients every 2 weeks at six dose levels: 0.01, 0.1, 0.3, 1.5, 3 and 10 mg/kg. Of the 50 or so patients in dose escalation, 19 had hepatocellular carcinoma, roughly 15 had melanoma, 9 had renal cell carcinoma and 9 had head and neck cancer. The dose-escalation cohort was about 86% male with a mean age of approximately 60 years, ranging from roughly 20 to 80. Prior anti-PD-1, anti-PD-L1 or anti-CTLA-4 therapy was permitted, and approximately 40% of dose-escalation patients had received checkpoint inhibitors. Partial responses occurred in three dose-escalation patients: two with cutaneous melanoma and one with hepatocellular carcinoma. Peripheral TCRbeta sequencing was intended to test whether TCR sequence diversity was altered and clonal T-cell expansion was caused by ivuxolimab. The paper describes the monotherapy dose-escalation part (N = 52 patients) of the phase I trial of ivuxolimab. Broad study findings and their caveats: Which antigens the clonally expanded peripheral T cells were specific for was not determined. Low levels of normalized T-cell clonal expansion were also shown by some nonresponding patients. In partial responders in the 0.1-3.0 mg/kg groups, normalized peripheral clonal expansion was found to be among the lowest, especially among CD8+ T cells. After ivuxolimab, more expanded clones were found on average in CD8+ T cells than in CD4+ T cells. At doses from 0.1 to 3.0 mg/kg, clonal expansion was seen in both CD4+ and CD8+ blood T cells between baseline and week 6.

The trial excluded patients who had a history of autoimmune disease or who were on systemic immunosuppression. Peripheral blood for TCR sequencing was drawn from every dose cohort at baseline, at cycle 4 day 1 and at cycle 7 day 1. Samples were obtained from an open-label, multicenter, first-in-human phase I dose-escalation trial of ivuxolimab. Adults with locally advanced or metastatic head and neck squamous cell, hepatocellular, melanoma or renal cell carcinoma were enrolled in the trial. Before TCR sequencing, CD4+ T cells and CD8+ T cells were sorted from peripheral blood as separate populations. This clone is a singleton in its sample. What antigen it recognizes has not been identified. Nothing much larger sits one base from this clone, and base qualities are not available. To sequence the TCRbeta CDR3 region, genomic DNA was isolated from the sorted cells. The immunoSEQ Assay was used to sequence the TCRbeta CDR3 regions. TCRdb carries this immuneACCESS record with in-frame sequences only. Its versions omit some clonotypes, under half of them owing to an unresolved V gene in the studies checked, with the rest unexplained. The sample table records tens of thousands of clones; about 91% of these occur just once. The top ten constitute less than 15% of the sample.

The sample here was CD4+ or CD8+ T cells sorted from blood, taken in a trial of the OX40 agonist ivuxolimab. This TCR came from an adult with an advanced solid tumor such as melanoma, head and neck, liver or kidney cancer.

Here the CDR3 is given as CASSTGGVGYTF. In nucleotides, the sequence is TGTGCCAGCAGCACTGGTGGGGTAGGCTACACCTTC. The chain couples TRBV5-4 to TRBJ1-2; the D gene remains uncertain. The CDR3 has 12 amino acids, counting the end cysteine and phenylalanine. Solely the CDR3 DNA is kept, with 36 bases framed from the first base. V loses 4 bases, J loses 8 bases, and the germline ends lie 12 bases apart. CDR1 is given as SGHNT and CDR2 as YYREEE, both from the germline V gene (reference sequence).